What follows describes a single T cell receptor beta chain. Its target is not known. The data were obtained in a study of shared clonotypes between healthy human individuals. This CDR3 has 17 amino acids. Germline-derived CDR1 and CDR2 are SEHNR and FQNEAQ (reference sequence). Trimming pared 5 bases from V and 0 bases from J, leaving 14 bases between. The authors divided CD4+ cells into CD45RA+ naive and CD45RA-negative memory subsets. Whole-study results and caveats: Exclusively blood specimens were collected; tissue repertoires likely differ.

Sequencing used immunoSEQ multiplex PCR; TCRdb keeps in-frame clones, though not all of them. In the table there are just over 2,000,000 clones, 85% to 95% of which are singletons. This sequence was found in a young man in good health. The rearrangement links TRBV7-9 to TRBJ1-6; a possible D gene is TRBD1 (5 bases). Input material: naive CD4+ T cells sorted from blood. Subset specified: CD45RA+ positively selected. The CDR3 nucleotides read TGTGCCAGCAGCCACGGGACGGTTAGCTCCTATAATTCACCCCTCCACTTT. Protein sequence: CASSHGTVSSYNSPLHF.